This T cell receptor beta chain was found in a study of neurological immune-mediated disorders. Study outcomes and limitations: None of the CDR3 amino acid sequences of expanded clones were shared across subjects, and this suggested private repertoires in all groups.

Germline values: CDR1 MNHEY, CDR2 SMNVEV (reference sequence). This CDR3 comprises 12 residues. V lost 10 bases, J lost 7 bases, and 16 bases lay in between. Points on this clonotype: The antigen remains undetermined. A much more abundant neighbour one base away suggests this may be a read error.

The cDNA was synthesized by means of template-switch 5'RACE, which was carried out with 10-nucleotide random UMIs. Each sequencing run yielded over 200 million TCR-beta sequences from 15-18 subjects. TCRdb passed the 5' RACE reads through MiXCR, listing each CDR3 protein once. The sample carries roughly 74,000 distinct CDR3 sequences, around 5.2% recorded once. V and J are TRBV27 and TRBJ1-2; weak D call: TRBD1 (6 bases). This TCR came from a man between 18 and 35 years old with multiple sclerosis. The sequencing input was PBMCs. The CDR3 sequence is CATTGMSCGYTF. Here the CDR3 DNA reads TGTGCCACCACAGGGATGTCGTGTGGCTACACCTTC.